The T cell receptor (beta chain) under discussion was sequenced for a study of read filtering for tumor transcriptome and immune sequencing. Study-level background: TCR-mapped reads were about 4.05 to 10.27 million with IR-seq versus roughly 75 to 1,400 with RNA-seq. Whole-study findings and limits: Sorted CD138-negative bone marrow cells were not purified T cells.

Bone marrow was sampled from every patient at the time of active disease. The sample holds many counts of this clonotype. The antigen remains unidentified. The library was built from 400 ng RNA with molecular barcoded adaptors for alpha/delta and beta/gamma chains. A single record per CDR3 protein comes from TCRdb applying MiXCR to the reads. Of about 90,000 distinct CDR3 sequences in the sample, around 12% were seen once. The CDR3 runs 14 residues. Germline CDR1 and CDR2: DFQATT and SNEGSKA (reference sequence). Trimming at V came to 6 bases and at J to 7 bases, leaving 10 bases not matched to a gene.

The clonotype originates from a donor at least 40 years old with multiple myeloma. The chain has TRBV20-1 and TRBJ1-5; 9 bases are a match to TRBD1. The sequenced material came from a population of CD138-negative cells sorted from bone marrow. Here the CDR3 DNA reads TGCAGTGCCTCCCGGACAGGGGTGAGCCAGCCCCAGCATTTT. Amino acids: CSASRTGVSQPQHF.